What follows is one T cell receptor beta chain and its context. The data derive from a study of blood T cell repertoires in COVID-19. Study overall: Donors in the United States, Italy and Spain gave samples during acute or convalescent COVID-19. The cDNA or gDNA used as material had been derived from T cells, B-cell-depleted T cells, or PBMCs.

As processed by the authors: Estimation of nucleated cell counts was performed using reference gene primer amplification. Generated by immunoSEQ multiplex PCR, the TCRdb table keeps only in-frame clones and is missing some. V and J calls plus clone size are reproduced from that table; the DNA served to infer D and trimming. The table lists around 170,000 clones, about 87% of them singletons. Germline V gene sequence: CDR1 WNHNN, CDR2 SYGVQD (reference sequence). The CDR3 consists of 15 residues. Trimming removed 2 bases from V and 0 bases from J, with 10 bases in between. Source material: peripheral blood. This receptor was obtained from a man between 60 and 70 years old with acute or convalescent COVID-19. The chain combines TRBV10-1 with TRBJ2-5, with D tentatively TRBD2 (6 bases). CDR3 sequence reads: CASSELAGNQETQYF. Here the CDR3 DNA reads TGCGCCAGCAGTGAGCTGGCGGGAAACCAAGAGACCCAGTACTTC.